This is a list of T cell receptor beta chains from one sample in a study of blood T cells in healthy people across ages. MiXCR was run by TCRdb on the 5' RACE reads, yielding one entry per CDR3 protein. The sample contains over a million distinct CDR3 sequences, approximately 25% of which appear only once. The same sample was also used in a study of T cells of mothers and their children.

Input material: blood. The receptors were sampled from a girl aged 2-9 years in good health. The CDR3 runs from the conserved cysteine through the conserved F or W. The order of the fields is D gene, clone size, V gene, J gene, CDR3 protein, CDR3 DNA. A D gene is named only where the DNA matches it firmly. For some rows the clone size is stated as once, few or many, or as a class when expanded; others skip it.

d_gene: -; abundance: -; v_gene: TRBV15; j_gene: TRBJ1-1; CDR3aa: CATSKWGTEAFF; CDR3nt: TGTGCCACCAGCAAGTGGGGTACTGAAGCTTTCTTT
d_gene: TRBD1; abundance: -; v_gene: TRBV7-2; j_gene: TRBJ2-4; CDR3aa: CASSFAGTDAKNIQYF; CDR3nt: TGTGCCAGCAGCTTCGCCGGGACAGACGCCAAAAACATTCAGTACTTC
d_gene: TRBD1; abundance: few; v_gene: TRBV28; j_gene: TRBJ1-4; CDR3aa: CASSLPDRGEKLFF; CDR3nt: TGTGCCAGCAGTTTACCCGACAGGGGGGAAAAACTGTTTTTT
d_gene: -; abundance: few; v_gene: TRBV7-6; j_gene: TRBJ1-2; CDR3aa: CASSPWSGGSSYGYTF; CDR3nt: TGTGCCAGCAGCCCTTGGTCGGGAGGAAGCTCCTATGGCTACACCTTC
d_gene: -; abundance: few; v_gene: TRBV20-1; j_gene: TRBJ2-1; CDR3aa: CSARDPARYNEQFF; CDR3nt: TGCAGTGCTAGAGATCCGGCTAGATACAATGAGCAGTTCTTC
d_gene: -; abundance: -; v_gene: TRBV6-2/TRBV6-3; j_gene: TRBJ2-7; CDR3aa: CASSYSNTRQLVSYEQYF; CDR3nt: TGTGCCAGCAGTTACTCCAACACCCGACAGCTAGTCTCCTACGAGCAGTACTTC
d_gene: -; abundance: -; v_gene: TRBV6-5; j_gene: TRBJ1-6; CDR3aa: CASSYEGTYNSPLHF; CDR3nt: TGTGCCAGCAGTTACGAGGGCACCTACAATTCACCCCTCCACTTT
d_gene: -; abundance: -; v_gene: TRBV7-2; j_gene: TRBJ2-3; CDR3aa: CASSLKLLDTQYF; CDR3nt: TGTGCCAGCAGCTTAAAACTACTTGATACGCAGTATTTT
d_gene: TRBD2; abundance: -; v_gene: TRBV6-2/TRBV6-3; j_gene: TRBJ2-3; CDR3aa: CASSQTSSQPADTQYF; CDR3nt: TGTGCCAGCAGTCAGACTAGCAGCCAACCGGCAGATACGCAGTATTTT
d_gene: -; abundance: -; v_gene: TRBV6-5; j_gene: TRBJ1-4; CDR3aa: CATSIKGSGEKLFF; CDR3nt: TGTGCCACCTCGATCAAGGGGTCGGGTGAAAAACTGTTTTTT
d_gene: -; abundance: -; v_gene: TRBV13; j_gene: TRBJ2-1; CDR3aa: CASSLVETGNEQFF; CDR3nt: TGTGCCAGCAGCTTAGTTGAGACAGGCAATGAGCAGTTCTTC
d_gene: -; abundance: -; v_gene: TRBV5-5; j_gene: TRBJ2-1; CDR3aa: CASSWAELASSYNEQFF; CDR3nt: TGTGCCAGCAGCTGGGCGGAATTGGCGAGCTCCTACAATGAGCAGTTCTTC
d_gene: TRBD2; abundance: -; v_gene: TRBV7-2; j_gene: TRBJ2-5; CDR3aa: CASSSMRTSGRTQETQYF; CDR3nt: TGTGCCAGCAGCTCCATGAGGACTAGCGGGAGAACTCAAGAGACCCAGTACTTC
d_gene: TRBD2; abundance: few; v_gene: TRBV3-1; j_gene: TRBJ2-5; CDR3aa: CASSRTSGRAWETQYF; CDR3nt: TGTGCCAGCAGCCGGACTAGCGGGAGGGCCTGGGAGACCCAGTACTTC
d_gene: TRBD2; abundance: -; v_gene: TRBV5-1; j_gene: TRBJ2-5; CDR3aa: CASSGGSAQETQYF; CDR3nt: TGCGCCAGCAGCGGCGGGAGTGCCCAAGAGACCCAGTACTTC
d_gene: TRBD2; abundance: -; v_gene: TRBV29-1; j_gene: TRBJ2-5; CDR3aa: CSVQRLAVKETQYF; CDR3nt: TGCAGCGTCCAGCGGCTAGCGGTAAAAGAGACCCAGTACTTC
d_gene: -; abundance: few; v_gene: TRBV20-1; j_gene: TRBJ1-3; CDR3aa: CSARDWRAAGNTIYF; CDR3nt: TGCAGTGCTAGAGATTGGAGGGCCGCTGGAAACACCATATATTTT
d_gene: TRBD2; abundance: -; v_gene: TRBV20-1; j_gene: TRBJ2-5; CDR3aa: CSASAGTKQETQYF; CDR3nt: TGCAGTGCTAGTGCCGGGACTAAACAAGAGACCCAGTACTTC
d_gene: -; abundance: -; v_gene: TRBV2; j_gene: TRBJ2-1; CDR3aa: CASSESVQAYNEQFF; CDR3nt: TGTGCCAGCAGTGAATCCGTCCAGGCCTACAATGAGCAGTTCTTC
d_gene: TRBD2; abundance: -; v_gene: TRBV28; j_gene: TRBJ2-1; CDR3aa: CASSFLAETDEQFF; CDR3nt: TGTGCCAGCAGTTTCCTAGCGGAGACGGATGAGCAGTTCTTC
d_gene: -; abundance: few; v_gene: TRBV20-1; j_gene: TRBJ2-7; CDR3aa: CSGPPPDIHEQYF; CDR3nt: TGCAGTGGACCCCCACCAGACATTCACGAGCAGTACTTC
d_gene: -; abundance: -; v_gene: TRBV20-1; j_gene: TRBJ2-1; CDR3aa: CSARDRSLAKSYNEQFF; CDR3nt: TGCAGTGCTAGAGATAGATCGTTAGCAAAATCCTACAATGAGCAGTTCTTC
d_gene: TRBD1; abundance: -; v_gene: TRBV3-1; j_gene: TRBJ2-1; CDR3aa: CASNYTGGIFNEQFF; CDR3nt: TGTGCCAGCAACTATACAGGGGGGATTTTTAATGAGCAGTTCTTC
d_gene: TRBD1; abundance: few; v_gene: TRBV25-1; j_gene: TRBJ2-7; CDR3aa: CASSRAGTGYTYEQYF; CDR3nt: TGTGCCAGCTCCAGAGCCGGGACAGGGTATACCTACGAGCAGTACTTC
d_gene: -; abundance: -; v_gene: TRBV4-2; j_gene: TRBJ2-2; CDR3aa: CACSLLSGDTGELFF; CDR3nt: TGTGCCTGCAGCTTACTTAGCGGAGACACCGGGGAGCTGTTTTTT
d_gene: TRBD2; abundance: few; v_gene: TRBV4-1; j_gene: TRBJ2-7; CDR3aa: CASSQVGTSGSATSYEQYF; CDR3nt: TGCGCCAGCAGCCAAGTTGGGACTAGCGGGAGCGCTACCTCCTACGAGCAGTACTTC
d_gene: -; abundance: -; v_gene: TRBV29-1; j_gene: TRBJ2-1; CDR3aa: CSTGTAYNEQFF; CDR3nt: TGCAGCACCGGGACGGCATACAATGAGCAGTTCTTC
d_gene: -; abundance: few; v_gene: TRBV21-1; j_gene: TRBJ2-5; CDR3aa: CASTGTGVETQYF; CDR3nt: TGTGCCAGCACCGGGACAGGGGTGGAGACCCAGTACTTC